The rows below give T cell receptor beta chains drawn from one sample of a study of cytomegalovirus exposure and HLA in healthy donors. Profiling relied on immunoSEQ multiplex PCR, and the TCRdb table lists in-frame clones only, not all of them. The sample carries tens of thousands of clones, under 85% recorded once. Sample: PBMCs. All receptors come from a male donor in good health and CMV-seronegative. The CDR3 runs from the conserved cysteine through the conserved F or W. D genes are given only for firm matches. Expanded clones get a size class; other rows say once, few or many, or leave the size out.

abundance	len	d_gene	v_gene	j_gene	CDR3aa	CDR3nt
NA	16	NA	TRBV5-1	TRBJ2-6	CASSGETGPGANVLTF	TGCGCCAGCAGCGGGGAGACAGGTCCTGGGGCCAACGTCCTGACTTTC
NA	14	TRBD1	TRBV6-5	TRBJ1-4	CASSPTGASEKLFF	TGTGCCAGCAGTCCGACAGGGGCTAGCGAAAAACTGTTTTTT
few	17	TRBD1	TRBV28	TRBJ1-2	CASSSEVRTGSRYGYTF	TGTGCCAGCAGTTCAGAGGTCCGGACAGGGTCCCGCTATGGCTACACCTTC
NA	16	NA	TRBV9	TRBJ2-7	CASSVGGGYDSYEQYF	TGTGCCAGCAGCGTAGGTGGAGGGTATGATTCCTACGAGCAGTACTTC
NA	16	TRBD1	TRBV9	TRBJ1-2	CASSVDRDRPIYGYTF	TGTGCCAGCAGCGTAGACCGGGACAGGCCGATATATGGCTACACCTTC
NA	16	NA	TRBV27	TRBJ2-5	CASSLLGGQGQETQYF	TGTGCCAGCAGTTTATTGGGGGGGCAGGGTCAAGAGACCCAGTACTTC
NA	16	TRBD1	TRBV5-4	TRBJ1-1	CASSVPGQGGKTEAFF	TGTGCCAGCAGCGTACCGGGACAGGGTGGAAAAACTGAAGCTTTCTTT
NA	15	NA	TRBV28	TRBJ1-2	CGTGTRGAGGYGYTF	TGTGGCACAGGGACCAGGGGCGCGGGAGGCTATGGCTACACCTTC
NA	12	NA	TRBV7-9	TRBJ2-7	CASSPDSFEQYF	TGTGCCAGCAGCCCAGACAGTTTCGAGCAGTACTTC
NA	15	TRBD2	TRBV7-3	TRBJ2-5	CASSGTSGGVETQYF	TGTGCCAGCAGCGGTACTAGCGGGGGGGTGGAGACCCAGTACTTC
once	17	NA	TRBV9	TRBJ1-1	CASSVGAGPSANTEAFF	TGTGCCAGCAGCGTAGGAGCAGGCCCGAGTGCCAACACTGAAGCTTTCTTT
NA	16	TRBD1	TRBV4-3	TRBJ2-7	CASSQEPLQGVYEQYF	TGCGCCAGCAGCCAAGAGCCTCTTCAGGGGGTTTACGAGCAGTACTTC
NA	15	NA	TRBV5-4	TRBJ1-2	CASSLASGQSYGYTF	TGTGCCAGCAGCTTGGCTTCCGGACAGAGCTATGGCTACACCTTC
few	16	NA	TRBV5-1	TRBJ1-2	CASSQYPGVGGYGYTF	TGCGCCAGCAGCCAATATCCGGGGGTCGGGGGCTATGGCTACACCTTC
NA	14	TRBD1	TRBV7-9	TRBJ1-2	CASSKRQGNYGYTF	TGTGCCAGCAGTAAACGACAGGGTAACTATGGCTACACCTTC
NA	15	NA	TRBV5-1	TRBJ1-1	CASSPGALGGTEAFF	TGCGCCAGCAGCCCGGGCGCCCTTGGAGGCACTGAAGCTTTCTTT
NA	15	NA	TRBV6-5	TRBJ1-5	CASSYSKFGNQPQHF	TGTGCCAGCAGTTACTCGAAGTTCGGTAATCAGCCCCAGCATTTT
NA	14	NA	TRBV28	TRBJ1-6	CASSPAGPDSPLHF	TGTGCCAGCAGTCCCGCGGGCCCGGATTCACCCCTCCACTTT
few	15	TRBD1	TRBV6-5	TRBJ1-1	CASGDRGTVNTEAFF	TGTGCCAGCGGGGACAGGGGTACCGTGAACACTGAAGCTTTCTTT
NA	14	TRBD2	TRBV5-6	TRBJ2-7	CASKLGGGGYEQYF	TGTGCCAGCAAATTAGGTGGGGGGGGCTACGAGCAGTACTTC
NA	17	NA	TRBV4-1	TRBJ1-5	CASSQVRGRELNQPQHF	TGCGCCAGCAGCCAAGTTAGGGGCCGAGAACTCAATCAGCCCCAGCATTTT
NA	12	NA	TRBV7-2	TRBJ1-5	CASSLESGLQHF	TGTGCCAGCAGCTTAGAATCGGGACTCCAGCATTTT
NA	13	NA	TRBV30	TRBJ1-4	CAFSLDSPEKLFF	TGTGCCTTTTCCCTGGACAGCCCCGAAAAACTGTTTTTT
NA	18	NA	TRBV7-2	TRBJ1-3	CASSLGGGSFSSGNTIYF	TGTGCCAGCAGCTTAGGGGGAGGGAGCTTTAGCTCTGGAAACACCATATATTTT
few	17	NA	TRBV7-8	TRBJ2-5	CASSLLPDSLKWETQYF	TGTGCCAGCAGCTTACTCCCGGACAGCCTCAAGTGGGAGACCCAGTACTTC
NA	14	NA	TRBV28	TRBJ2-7	CASSLYASSYEQYF	TGTGCCAGCAGTTTATATGCGAGCTCCTACGAGCAGTACTTC
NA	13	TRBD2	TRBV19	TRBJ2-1	CASTGTIYNGQFF	TGTGCCAGTACCGGGACTATTTACAATGGACAGTTCTTC
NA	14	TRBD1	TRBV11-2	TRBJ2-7	CASSSRQGSYEQYF	TGTGCCAGCAGCTCAAGACAGGGATCCTACGAGCAGTACTTC
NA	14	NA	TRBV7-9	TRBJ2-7	CASSFPGMAYEQYF	TGTGCCAGCAGCTTCCCAGGGATGGCCTACGAGCAGTACTTC
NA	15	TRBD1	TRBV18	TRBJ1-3	CASSSGQPSGNTIYF	TGTGCCAGCTCATCGGGACAGCCCTCTGGAAACACCATATATTTT
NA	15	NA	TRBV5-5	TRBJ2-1	CASSLGVGQQNEQFF	TGTGCCAGCAGCTTGGGGGTTGGACAGCAAAATGAGCAGTTCTTC
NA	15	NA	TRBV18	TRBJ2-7	CASSPRERGGYEQYF	TGTGCCAGCTCACCCCGGGAGAGGGGAGGTTACGAGCAGTACTTC
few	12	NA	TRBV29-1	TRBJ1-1	CSARDTNTEAFF	TGCAGCGCCAGAGACACGAACACTGAAGCTTTCTTT
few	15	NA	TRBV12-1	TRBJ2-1	CASSFTCSSYNEQFF	TGTGCCAGCAGCTTTACGTGCAGCTCCTACAATGAGCAGTTCTTC
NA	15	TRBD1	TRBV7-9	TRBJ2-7	CASSLGQGAYYEQYF	TGTGCCAGCAGCTTGGGGCAGGGGGCATATTACGAGCAGTACTTC
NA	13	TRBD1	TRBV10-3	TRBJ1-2	CAISVDRDYGYTF	TGTGCCATCAGTGTCGACAGGGACTATGGCTACACCTTC
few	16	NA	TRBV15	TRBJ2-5	CATSRVFRTTQETQYF	TGTGCCACCAGCAGAGTTTTTAGGACAACCCAAGAGACCCAGTACTTC
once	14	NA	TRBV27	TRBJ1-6	CASNKVGGNSPLHF	TGTGCCAGCAACAAAGTGGGGGGTAATTCACCCCTCCACTTT
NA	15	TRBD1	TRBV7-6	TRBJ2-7	CASSSRPGQAYEQYF	TGTGCCAGCAGCTCCCGACCTGGACAGGCCTACGAGCAGTACTTC
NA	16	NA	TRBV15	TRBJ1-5	CATSRDGSVLDQPQHF	TGTGCCACCAGCAGAGACGGGTCGGTTCTAGATCAGCCCCAGCATTTT
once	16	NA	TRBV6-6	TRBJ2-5	CASSYTLGGVKETQYF	TGTGCCAGCAGTTACACCCTGGGGGGAGTAAAAGAGACCCAGTACTTC
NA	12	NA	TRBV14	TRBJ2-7	CAGNRGGYEQYF	TGTGCCGGTAATAGGGGGGGCTACGAGCAGTACTTC
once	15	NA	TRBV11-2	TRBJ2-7	CASSLATGVGAEQYF	TGTGCCAGCAGCTTAGCAACAGGAGTTGGGGCCGAGCAGTACTTC
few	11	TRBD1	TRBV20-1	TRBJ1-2	CSATTGPGYTF	TGCAGTGCTACGACAGGGCCCGGCTACACCTTC
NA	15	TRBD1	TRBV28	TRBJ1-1	CASSSGGQGGTEAFF	TGTGCCAGCAGTTCCGGGGGACAGGGCGGAACTGAAGCTTTCTTT
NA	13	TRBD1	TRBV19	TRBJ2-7	CATVGQGLNEQYF	TGTGCCACCGTGGGACAGGGGCTAAACGAGCAGTACTTC
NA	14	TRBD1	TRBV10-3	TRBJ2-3	CAIKTGDSTDTQYF	TGTGCCATCAAGACAGGGGATAGCACAGATACGCAGTATTTT
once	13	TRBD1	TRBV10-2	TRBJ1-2	CASSDGTVLGYTF	TGCGCCAGCAGTGACGGGACAGTCCTCGGCTACACCTTC
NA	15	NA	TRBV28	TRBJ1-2	CASRTDRRYFYGYTF	TGTGCCAGCAGAACAGACAGGAGATACTTCTATGGCTACACCTTC
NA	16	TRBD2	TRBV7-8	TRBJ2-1	CASSFGLAGDSNEQFF	TGTGCCAGCAGCTTCGGACTAGCGGGAGATTCCAATGAGCAGTTCTTC
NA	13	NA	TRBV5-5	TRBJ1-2	CASSLNLAYGYTF	TGTGCCAGCAGCTTGAATTTGGCCTATGGCTACACCTTC
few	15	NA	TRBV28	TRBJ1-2	CASSRDLTGSHGYTF	TGTGCCAGCAGCCGGGATTTAACGGGCTCCCATGGCTACACCTTC
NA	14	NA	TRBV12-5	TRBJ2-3	CASGLEGFTDTQYF	TGTGCTAGTGGTTTGGAGGGGTTCACAGATACGCAGTATTTT
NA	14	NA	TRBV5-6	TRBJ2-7	CASSFIGTPYEQYF	TGTGCCAGCAGCTTCATCGGGACACCCTACGAGCAGTACTTC
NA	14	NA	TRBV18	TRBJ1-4	CASSPTPTNEKLFF	TGTGCCAGCTCACCGACACCAACTAATGAAAAACTGTTTTTT
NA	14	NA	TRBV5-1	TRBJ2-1	CASSLDVGGNEQFF	TGCGCCAGCAGCTTGGATGTGGGAGGCAATGAGCAGTTCTTC
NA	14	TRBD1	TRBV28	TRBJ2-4	CASRGGATRNIQYF	TGTGCCAGCCGAGGGGGCGCTACCAGAAACATTCAGTACTTC
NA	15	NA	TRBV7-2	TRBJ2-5	CASSLVLASQETQYF	TGTGCCAGCAGCTTAGTGCTAGCGAGTCAAGAGACCCAGTACTTC
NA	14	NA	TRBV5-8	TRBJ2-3	CASSLGAFTDTQYF	TGTGCCAGCAGCTTGGGAGCTTTCACAGATACGCAGTATTTT
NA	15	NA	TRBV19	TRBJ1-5	CASSAGILNYQPQHF	TGTGCCAGTAGCGCGGGGATTTTAAACTATCAGCCCCAGCATTTT